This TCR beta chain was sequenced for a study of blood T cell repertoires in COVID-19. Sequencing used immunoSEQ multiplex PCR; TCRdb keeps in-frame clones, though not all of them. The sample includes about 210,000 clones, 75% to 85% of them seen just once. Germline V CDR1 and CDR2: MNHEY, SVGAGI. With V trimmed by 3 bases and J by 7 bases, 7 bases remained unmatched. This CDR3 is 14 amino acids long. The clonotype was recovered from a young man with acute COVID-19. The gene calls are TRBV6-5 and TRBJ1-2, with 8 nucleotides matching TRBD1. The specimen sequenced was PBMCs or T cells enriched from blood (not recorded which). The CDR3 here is CASSYGQGAFGYTF. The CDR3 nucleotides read TGTGCCAGCAGTTATGGCCAGGGGGCTTTTGGCTACACCTTC.